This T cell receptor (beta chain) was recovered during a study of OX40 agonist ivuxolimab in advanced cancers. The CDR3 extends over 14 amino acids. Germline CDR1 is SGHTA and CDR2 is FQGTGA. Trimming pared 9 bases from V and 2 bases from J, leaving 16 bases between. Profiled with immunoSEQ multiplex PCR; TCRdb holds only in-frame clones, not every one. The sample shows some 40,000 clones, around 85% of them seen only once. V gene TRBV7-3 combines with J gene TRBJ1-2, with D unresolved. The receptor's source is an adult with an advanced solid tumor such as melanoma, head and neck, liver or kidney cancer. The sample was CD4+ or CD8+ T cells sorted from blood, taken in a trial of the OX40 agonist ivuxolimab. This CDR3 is CASSWLAKNYGYTF. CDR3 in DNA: TGTGCCAGTTCCTGGTTAGCAAAAAACTATGGCTACACCTTC. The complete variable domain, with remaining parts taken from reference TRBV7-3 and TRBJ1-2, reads GAGVSQTPSNKVTEKGKYVELRCDPISGHTALYWYRQSLGQGPEFLIYFQGTGAADDSGLPNDRFFAVRPEGSVSTLKIQRTERGDSAVYLCASSWLAKNYGYTFGSGTRLTVV.